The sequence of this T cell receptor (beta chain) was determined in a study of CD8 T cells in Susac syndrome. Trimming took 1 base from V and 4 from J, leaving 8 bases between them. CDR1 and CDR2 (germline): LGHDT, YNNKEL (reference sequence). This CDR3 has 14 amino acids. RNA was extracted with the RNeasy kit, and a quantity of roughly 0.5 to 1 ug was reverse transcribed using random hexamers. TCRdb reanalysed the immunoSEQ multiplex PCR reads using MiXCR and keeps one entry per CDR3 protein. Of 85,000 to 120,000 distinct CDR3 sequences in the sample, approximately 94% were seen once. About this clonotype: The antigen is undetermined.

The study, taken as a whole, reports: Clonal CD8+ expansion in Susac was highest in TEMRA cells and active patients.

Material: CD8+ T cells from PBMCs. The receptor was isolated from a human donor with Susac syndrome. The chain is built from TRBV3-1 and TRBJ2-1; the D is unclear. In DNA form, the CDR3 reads TGTGCCAGCAGCCAAGGGGAACAGTACAATGAGCAGTTCTTC. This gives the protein CASSQGEQYNEQFF.